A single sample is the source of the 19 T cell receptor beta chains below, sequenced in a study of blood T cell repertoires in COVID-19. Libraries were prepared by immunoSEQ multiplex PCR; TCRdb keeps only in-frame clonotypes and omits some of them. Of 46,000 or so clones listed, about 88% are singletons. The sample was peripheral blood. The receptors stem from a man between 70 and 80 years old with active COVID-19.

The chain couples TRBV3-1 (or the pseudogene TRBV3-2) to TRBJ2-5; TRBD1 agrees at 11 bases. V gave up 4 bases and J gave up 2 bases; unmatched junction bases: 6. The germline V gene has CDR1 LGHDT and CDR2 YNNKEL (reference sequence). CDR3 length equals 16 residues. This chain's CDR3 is CASSRRTGGWQETQYF. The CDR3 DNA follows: TGTGCCAGCAGCCGAAGGACAGGGGGCTGGCAAGAGACCCAGTACTTC.

The CDR3 region is CASSYGGAANEKLFF. Written as DNA, the CDR3 is TGTGCCAGCAGTTACGGGGGCGCGGCTAATGAAAAACTGTTTTTT. The chain uses TRBV6-5 and TRBJ1-4; D is perhaps TRBD1 (6 bases). Germline loops: CDR1 MNHEY, CDR2 SVGAGI. The CDR3 is 15 amino acids. The V end lost 2 bases, the J end lost 3 bases, and 10 bases lay between the germline ends.

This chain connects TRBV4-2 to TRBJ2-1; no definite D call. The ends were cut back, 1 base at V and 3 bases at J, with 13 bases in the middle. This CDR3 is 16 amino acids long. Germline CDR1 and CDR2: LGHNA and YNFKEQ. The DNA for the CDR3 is TGTGCCAGCAGCCAAGTACTCCCAACTAACTACAATGAGCAGTTCTTC. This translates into CASSQVLPTNYNEQFF.

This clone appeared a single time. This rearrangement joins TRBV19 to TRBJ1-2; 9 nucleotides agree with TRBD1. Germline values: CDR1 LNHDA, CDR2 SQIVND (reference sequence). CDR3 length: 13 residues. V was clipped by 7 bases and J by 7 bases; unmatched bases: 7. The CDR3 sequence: CASIRTGASGYTF. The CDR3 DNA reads TGTGCCAGTATCCGGACAGGGGCAAGTGGCTACACCTTC. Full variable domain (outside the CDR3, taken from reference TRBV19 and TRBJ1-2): DGGITQSPKYLFRKEGQNVTLSCEQNLNHDAMYWYRQDPGQGLRLIYYSQIVNDFQKGDIAEGYSVSREKKESFPLTVTSAQKNPTAFYLCASIRTGASGYTFGSGTRLTVV.

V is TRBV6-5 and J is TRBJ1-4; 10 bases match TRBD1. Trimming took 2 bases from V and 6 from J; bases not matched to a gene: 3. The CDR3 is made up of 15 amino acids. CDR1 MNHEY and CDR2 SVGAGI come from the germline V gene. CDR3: CASSYRGQGYEKLFF. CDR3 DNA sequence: TGTGCCAGCAGTTACAGGGGACAGGGGTATGAAAAACTGTTTTTT.

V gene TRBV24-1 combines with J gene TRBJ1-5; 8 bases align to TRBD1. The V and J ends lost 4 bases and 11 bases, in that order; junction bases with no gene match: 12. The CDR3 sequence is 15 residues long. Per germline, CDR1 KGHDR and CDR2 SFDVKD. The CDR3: CATSEAGGGIGAQHF. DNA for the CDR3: TGTGCCACCAGTGAGGCAGGGGGCGGCATTGGGGCCCAGCATTTT.

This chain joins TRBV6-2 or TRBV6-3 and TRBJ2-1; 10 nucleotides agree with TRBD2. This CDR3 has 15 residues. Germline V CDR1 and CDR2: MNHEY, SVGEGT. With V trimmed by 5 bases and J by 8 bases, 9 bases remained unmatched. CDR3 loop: CASSPGTSEAYEQFF. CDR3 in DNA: TGTGCCAGCAGTCCGGGGACTAGCGAGGCCTATGAGCAGTTCTTC.

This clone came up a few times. CDR3 region: CATLRREGETQYF. Written as DNA, the CDR3 is TGTGCCACCCTCAGGAGGGAGGGAGAGACCCAGTACTTC. This chain links TRBV10-3 with TRBJ2-5, with 7 bases lining up with TRBD2. The CDR3 sequence is 13 residues long. Germline V gives CDR1 ENHRY, CDR2 SYGVKD. V shed 10 bases and J 4 bases; nucleotides not matched to a gene: 9.

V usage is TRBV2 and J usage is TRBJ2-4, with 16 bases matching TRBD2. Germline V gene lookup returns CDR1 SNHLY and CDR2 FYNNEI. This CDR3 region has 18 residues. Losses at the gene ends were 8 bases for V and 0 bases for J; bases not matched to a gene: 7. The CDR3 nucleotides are TGTGCCAGCGGGACTAGCGGGAGGGGGTTGCTAGCCAAAAACATTCAGTACTTC. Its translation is CASGTSGRGLLAKNIQYF.

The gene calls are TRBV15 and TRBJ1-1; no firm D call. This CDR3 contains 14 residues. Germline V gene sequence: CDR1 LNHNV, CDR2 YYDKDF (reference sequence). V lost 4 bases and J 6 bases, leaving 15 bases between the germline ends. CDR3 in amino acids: CATSTLAGSAEAFF. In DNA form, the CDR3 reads TGTGCCACCAGCACCTTAGCGGGTTCTGCTGAAGCTTTCTTT.

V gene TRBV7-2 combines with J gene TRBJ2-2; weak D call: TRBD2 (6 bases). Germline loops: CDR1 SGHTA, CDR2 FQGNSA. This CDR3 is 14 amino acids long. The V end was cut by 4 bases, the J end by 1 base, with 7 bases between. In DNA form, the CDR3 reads TGTGCCAGCAGCTCGGGGGTGAACACCGGGGAGCTGTTTTTT. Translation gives CASSSGVNTGELFF.

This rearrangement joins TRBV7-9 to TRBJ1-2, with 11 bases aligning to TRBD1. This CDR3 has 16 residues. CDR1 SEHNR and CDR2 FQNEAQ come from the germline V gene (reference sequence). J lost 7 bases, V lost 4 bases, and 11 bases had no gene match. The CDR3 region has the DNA TGTGCCAGCAGCTCGGACAGGGGGCGCGGCACGTTTGGCTACACCTTC. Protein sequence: CASSSDRGRGTFGYTF.

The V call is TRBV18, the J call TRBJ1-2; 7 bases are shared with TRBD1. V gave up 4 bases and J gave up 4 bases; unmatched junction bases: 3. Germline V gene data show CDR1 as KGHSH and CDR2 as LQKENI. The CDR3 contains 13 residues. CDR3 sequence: CASSLGQFYGYTF. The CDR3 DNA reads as TGTGCCAGCTCACTGGGACAGTTCTATGGCTACACCTTC. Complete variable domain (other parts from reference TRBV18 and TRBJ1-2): NAGVMQNPRHLVRRRGQEARLRCSPMKGHSHVYWYRQLPEEGLKFMVYLQKENIIDESGMPKERFSAEFPKEGPSILRIQQVVRGDSAAYFCASSLGQFYGYTFGSGTRLTVV.

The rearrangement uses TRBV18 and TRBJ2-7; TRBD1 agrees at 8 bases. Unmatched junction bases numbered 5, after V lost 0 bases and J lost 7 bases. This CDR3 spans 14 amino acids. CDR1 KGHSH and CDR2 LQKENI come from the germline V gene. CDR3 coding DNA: TGTGCCAGCTCACCACCGGCAGGGGGCGCGGAGCAGTACTTC. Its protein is CASSPPAGGAEQYF.

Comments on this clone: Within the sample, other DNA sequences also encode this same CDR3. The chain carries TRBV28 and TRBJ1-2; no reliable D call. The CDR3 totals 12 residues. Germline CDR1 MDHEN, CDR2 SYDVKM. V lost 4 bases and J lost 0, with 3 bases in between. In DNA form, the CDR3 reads TGTGCCAGCAGTTCCACTAACTATGGCTACACCTTC. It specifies CASSSTNYGYTF.

The CDR3 DNA follows: TGTGCCAGCAGCTCCAGGGGGACCTTTTACGAGCAGTACTTC. Translated: CASSSRGTFYEQYF. The gene calls are TRBV7-8 and TRBJ2-7, with 7 bases that match TRBD1. From germline, CDR1 is SGHVS and CDR2 FQNEAQ. V was pared by 4 bases and J by 4 bases, with 7 bases of the junction left unmatched. The CDR3 consists of 14 residues.

The CDR3 here is CASRMTGSYEQYF. The CDR3 nucleotides read TGTGCCAGCAGGATGACAGGGTCCTACGAGCAGTACTTC. The chain links TRBV3-1 (or the pseudogene TRBV3-2) to TRBJ2-7, with TRBD1 identical over 7 bases. From germline, CDR1 is LGHDT and CDR2 YNNKEL (reference sequence). CDR3 size: 13 residues. Germline trimming cut 6 bases from V and 1 base from J; bases unmatched to any gene: 3.

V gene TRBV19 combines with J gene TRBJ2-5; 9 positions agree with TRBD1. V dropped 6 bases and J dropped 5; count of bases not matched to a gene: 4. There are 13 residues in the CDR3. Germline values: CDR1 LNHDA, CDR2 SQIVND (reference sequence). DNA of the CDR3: TGTGCCAGTAGAGGGACAGGGTATGAGACCCAGTACTTC. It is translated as CASRGTGYETQYF.

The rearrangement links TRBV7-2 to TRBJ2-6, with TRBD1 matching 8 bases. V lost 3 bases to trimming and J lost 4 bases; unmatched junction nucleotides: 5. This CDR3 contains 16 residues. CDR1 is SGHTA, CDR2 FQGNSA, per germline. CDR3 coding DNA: TGTGCCAGCAGCTTGACAGGGGCCTTGGGGGCCAACGTCCTGACTTTC. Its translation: CASSLTGALGANVLTF.